This T cell receptor (beta chain) was observed in a study of OX40 agonist ivuxolimab in advanced cancers. Study findings and constraints: On average, CD8+ T cells showed a greater number of expanded clones than CD4+. Partial responders at 0.1-3.0 mg/kg showed near-lowest clonal expansion.

Trimming took off 2 bases at V and 12 bases at J, with 23 bases between the two ends. CDR3 size: 16 residues. Germline V gene data show CDR1 as SNHLY and CDR2 as FYNNEI. Sequenced by immunoSEQ multiplex PCR; TCRdb stores in-frame clones only, minus some. This repertoire shows 60,000 to 75,000 clones, 84% found once; its top ten account for approximately 8%. Concerning this clone: The antigen is unknown.

The TCR originated in an adult with an advanced solid tumor such as melanoma, head and neck, liver or kidney cancer. Source: CD4+ or CD8+ T cells sorted from blood, taken in a trial of the OX40 agonist ivuxolimab. The chain is built from TRBV2 and TRBJ2-1; maybe TRBD1 (5 bases). The CDR3 sequence is CASSERSYNEQGGQFF. In nucleotides, the CDR3 is TGTGCCAGCAGTGAAAGGTCTTACAATGAGCAGGGTGGGCAGTTCTTC. The full variable domain, completed using reference TRBV2 and TRBJ2-1, is EPEVTQTPSHQVTQMGQEVILRCVPISNHLYFYWYRQILGQKVEFLVSFYNNEISEKSEIFDDQFSVERPDGSNFTLKIRSTKLEDSAMYFCASSERSYNEQGGQFFGPGTRLTVL.